Here is one T cell receptor (beta chain) with its context. Data came from immunoSEQ multiplex PCR; TCRdb stores just in-frame clones and leaves some out. The repertoire includes approximately 60,000 clones, around 92% of them detected once, and approximately 0.21% sits in the top ten. The sample comes from a study of T cell changes during pregnancy in multiple sclerosis. The CDR3 covers 15 residues. Trimming stripped 5 bases from V and 2 bases from J, with 16 bases between. CDR1 MDHEN and CDR2 SYDVKM come from the germline V gene. Sequencing was performed on CD4+ T cells from peripheral blood mononuclear cells, taken in the second trimester of pregnancy. V gene TRBV28 combines with J gene TRBJ2-7; perhaps TRBD1 as D (5 bases). The TCR sequence derives from a female donor with multiple sclerosis, enrolled in a pregnancy study. The CDR3 DNA sequence: TGTGCCAGCAGTCCCCCAAACAGGCCGGCCTACGAGCAGTACTTC. Encoded protein: CASSPPNRPAYEQYF.